The 23 T cell receptor beta chains given below trace back to one sample, sequenced in a study of cytomegalovirus exposure and HLA in healthy donors. Vbeta (60) and Jbeta (13) primers were used in the PCR. Produced via immunoSEQ multiplex PCR; TCRdb's table is partial and in-frame only. Of fewer than 100,000 clones listed, roughly 78% are singletons. The sample taken for sequencing was PBMCs. Source of these receptors: a woman in her sixties in good health and CMV-seronegative.

This clone came up once. This CDR3 reads CASSQEAGRSDTQYF. CDR3 in DNA: TGCGCCAGCAGCCAAGAAGCGGGCCGATCAGATACGCAGTATTTT. This chain joins TRBV4-3 and TRBJ2-3; the D gene is possibly TRBD2 (6 bases). Deletions cut 0 bases from V and 4 bases from J, with 11 bases between. This CDR3 has 15 residues. Germline loops: CDR1 LGHNA, CDR2 YSLEER.

This clone showed up just once. V gene TRBV4-3 combines with J gene TRBJ1-5; 7 bases match TRBD1. This CDR3 comprises 15 residues. The V gene end was trimmed by 4 bases and the J gene end by 1 base; junction bases not matched to a gene: 4. The V gene's germline CDR1 is LGHNA and CDR2 YSLEER. This CDR3 reads CASSPDRVSNQPQHF. The CDR3 DNA reads TGCGCCAGCAGCCCAGACAGGGTGAGCAATCAGCCCCAGCATTTT.

The DNA for the CDR3 is TGCGCCAGCAGCTCGAGGACTAGCGGGAAAGGAGAGACCCAGTACTTC. This gives the protein CASSSRTSGKGETQYF. This sequence joins TRBV5-1 and TRBJ2-5, with 12 bases matching TRBD2. V lost 3 bases to trimming and J lost 4 bases; unmatched junction nucleotides: 7. The CDR3 covers 16 residues. The V gene's germline CDR1 is SGHRS and CDR2 YFSETQ.

The chain links TRBV9 to TRBJ2-1, with D maybe TRBD2 (7 bases). This CDR3 is built from 16 residues. The V end was cut by 2 bases, the J end by 5 bases, with 17 bases between. The germline V gene has CDR1 SGDLS and CDR2 YYNGEE. CDR3 region: CASSVSSAGANNEQFF. In DNA form, the CDR3 reads TGTGCCAGCAGCGTTTCGTCGGCGGGGGCAAACAATGAGCAGTTCTTC.

J is TRBJ1-1 and V is TRBV6-5; the D gene is possibly TRBD1 (5 bases). In germline, CDR1 is MNHEY, CDR2 SVGAGI. This CDR3 is built from 15 residues. Trimming shortened V by 0 bases and J by 1 base, and 9 bases separated the two germline ends. This CDR3 reads CASSYSQVPNTEAFF. CDR3 sequence (DNA): TGTGCCAGCAGTTACTCACAGGTCCCGAACACTGAAGCTTTCTTT.

The chain uses TRBV10-1 and TRBJ1-5, with TRBD1 matching over 8 bases. The CDR3 length is 13 residues. Germline CDR1 WNHNN, CDR2 SYGVQD (reference sequence). Trimming cost V 9 bases and J 3 bases; bases outside gene matches: 4. The DNA for the CDR3 is TGCGCCAGAAACAGGGGGTTCAATCAGCCCCAGCATTTT. This translates into CARNRGFNQPQHF.

This clone was seen a handful of times. The V gene is TRBV6-5, the J gene TRBJ1-5; TRBD1 is a possible D gene (5 bases). This CDR3 has 15 residues. V was cut by 4 bases and J by 2 bases, with 12 bases left in between. CDR1 is MNHEY and CDR2 is SVGAGI in the germline V gene. CDR3 sequence: CASSWTREGNQPQHF. The CDR3 nucleotides are TGTGCCAGCAGTTGGACCAGGGAGGGCAATCAGCCCCAGCATTTT.

The chain combines TRBV5-1 with TRBJ2-1; 9 nucleotides match TRBD1. Trimming cost V 0 bases and J 12 bases; bases outside gene matches: 13. The CDR3 sequence is 16 residues long. Germline-derived CDR1 and CDR2 are SGHRS and YFSETQ. The CDR3 loop reads CASSLGDRAGTGRQFF. The CDR3 DNA sequence: TGCGCCAGCAGCTTGGGGGACAGGGCGGGGACGGGGCGGCAGTTCTTC.

CDR3 amino acids: CSARGLIPFF. The CDR3 DNA reads TGCAGTGCACGGGGACTCATTCCCTTCTTT. V usage is TRBV20-1 and J usage is TRBJ1-1; D may be TRBD1 (5 bases). Germline assignment: CDR1 DFQATT and CDR2 SNEGSKA (reference sequence). The CDR3 contains 10 residues. V lost 6 bases to trimming and J lost 14 bases, with 16 bases between them.

This rearrangement joins TRBV2 to TRBJ2-1; no reliable D call. Germline loops: CDR1 SNHLY, CDR2 FYNNEI. Trimming stripped 2 bases from V and 15 bases from J, with 8 bases between. The CDR3 is made up of 10 amino acids. The CDR3 loop reads CASSEIWLFF. CDR3 in DNA: TGTGCCAGCAGTGAAATATGGCTGTTCTTC.

This clone was seen a single time. The V call is TRBV4-3, the J call TRBJ2-5; 7 positions match TRBD1. The closer fit of TRBJ2-7 to the DNA end suggests the J call may be wrong. Germline V gene lookup returns CDR1 LGHNA and CDR2 YSLEER. This CDR3 comprises 14 residues. The CDR3 region is CASSPARQGYEQYF. CDR3 nucleotides: TGCGCCAGCAGTCCCGCGCGACAGGGTTACGAGCAGTACTTC.

V and J are TRBV30 and TRBJ1-2; possibly TRBD1 for D (5 bases). V lost 0 bases and J lost 7, with 12 bases in between. The CDR3 is made up of 13 amino acids. CDR1 is GTSNPN and CDR2 is SVGIG in the germline V gene (reference sequence). The CDR3 nucleotides are TGTGCCTGGAGTGTACGGCAGGGAGGTGGCTACACCTTC. This codes for CAWSVRQGGGYTF.

This chain links TRBV7-6 with TRBJ2-7; a possible D gene is TRBD2 (6 bases). Germline V gives CDR1 SGHVS, CDR2 FNYEAQ. The CDR3 covers 16 residues. Trimming pared 4 bases from V and 6 bases from J, leaving 22 bases between. CDR3: CASSSEAGLQGAEQYF. The DNA of the CDR3 is TGTGCCAGCAGCTCCGAAGCGGGCCTCCAGGGAGCCGAGCAGTACTTC.

This chain joins TRBV11-2 and TRBJ1-3; D not resolved. Trimming pared 5 bases from V and 3 bases from J, leaving 14 bases between. Per the germline V gene, CDR1 is SGHAT and CDR2 is FQNNGV. The CDR3 is made up of 15 amino acids. Here the CDR3 DNA reads TGTGCCAGCAGCGCCGACTTAATCAATGGAAACACCATATATTTT. This gives the protein CASSADLINGNTIYF.

This clone was counted a single time. The rearrangement links TRBV6-1 to TRBJ2-3; possibly TRBD1 for D (5 bases). The CDR3 consists of 14 residues. Per the germline V gene, CDR1 is MNHNS and CDR2 is SASEGT. Trimming left V 4 bases short and J 2 bases short, with 10 bases between. CDR3 protein: CASSVRQNTDTQYF. CDR3 nucleotides: TGTGCCAGCAGTGTTCGACAGAACACAGATACGCAGTATTTT.

This chain joins TRBV30 and TRBJ1-2; maybe TRBD1 (5 bases). CDR1 and CDR2 (germline): GTSNPN, SVGIG (reference sequence). V gave up 3 bases and J gave up 4 bases, with 12 bases separating them. The CDR3 has 13 amino acids. CDR3 region: CAWSTGRFYGYTF. The CDR3 region has the DNA TGTGCCTGGAGCACAGGACGGTTCTATGGCTACACCTTC.

This rearrangement joins TRBV29-1 to TRBJ1-4; 8 nucleotides match TRBD1. V lost 7 bases to trimming and J lost 0 bases; unmatched junction nucleotides: 1. The CDR3 is made up of 13 amino acids. CDR1 is SQVTM and CDR2 is ANQGSEA in the germline V gene. The CDR3 nucleotides are TGCAGCGCACAGGGGGCAACTAATGAAAAACTGTTTTTT. This gives the protein CSAQGATNEKLFF.

The rearrangement joins TRBV5-1 to TRBJ1-5; D possibly corresponds to TRBD1 (6 bases). The V gene lost 4 bases and the J gene lost 7 bases, with 18 bases spanning the gap. Germline assignment: CDR1 SGHRS and CDR2 YFSETQ. This CDR3 has 15 amino acids. The CDR3 is CASSQGQKVGQPQHF. CDR3 sequence (DNA): TGCGCCAGCAGCCAGGGACAAAAGGTAGGACAGCCCCAGCATTTT.

J is TRBJ1-1 and V is TRBV13; the D gene is possibly TRBD1 (5 bases). This CDR3 contains 15 residues. Trimming left V 3 bases short and J 1 base short, with 12 bases between. The V gene's germline CDR1 is PRHDT and CDR2 FYEKMQ (reference sequence). The CDR3 DNA reads as TGTGCCAGCAGCTTCCACAGGAGTTCGAACACTGAAGCTTTCTTT. Translated, it gives CASSFHRSSNTEAFF. The full variable domain, rest sourced from reference TRBV13 and TRBJ1-1, is AAGVIQSPRHLIKEKRETATLKCYPIPRHDTVYWYQQGPGQDPQFLISFYEKMQSDKGSIPDRFSAQQFSDYHSELNMSSLELGDSALYFCASSFHRSSNTEAFFGQGTRLTVV.

The J gene is TRBJ2-3, the V gene TRBV5-6, with 12 bases identical to TRBD1. Germline values: CDR1 SGHDT, CDR2 YYEEEE. The trim removed 4 bases at V and 5 bases at J, leaving 5 bases unmatched. The CDR3 is 15 residues long. CDR3 region: CASSLGTGGLDTQYF. The CDR3 coding sequence is TGTGCCAGCAGCCTCGGGACAGGGGGCTTAGATACGCAGTATTTT.

J is TRBJ2-3 and V is TRBV10-3; D is possibly TRBD1 (6 bases). V lost 3 bases to trimming and J lost 2 bases, with 18 bases between them. Germline CDR1 is ENHRY and CDR2 is SYGVKD. This CDR3 is 17 amino acids long. CDR3 sequence (DNA): TGTGCCATCAGTGAAAAGCCCGGGGACACCTACACAGATACGCAGTATTTT. The encoded protein is CAISEKPGDTYTDTQYF.

The chain recombines TRBV27 with TRBJ2-5; D is unresolved. CDR3 length: 14 residues. Trimming removed 3 bases at V and 0 bases at J, with 8 bases between. Germline lookup yields CDR1 MNHEY and CDR2 SMNVEV (reference sequence). This chain's CDR3 is CASSFLNYQETQYF. In DNA, the CDR3 is TGTGCCAGCAGTTTCCTTAATTACCAAGAGACCCAGTACTTC.

The chain uses TRBV6-8 and TRBJ1-1; no definite D call. Germline V gene lookup returns CDR1 MNHGY and CDR2 SAAAGT. V gave up 9 bases and J gave up 1 base, with 12 bases separating them. The CDR3 runs 13 residues. Here the CDR3 DNA reads TGTGCCAGTCGGGTAGACCGGAACACTGAAGCTTTCTTT. Protein product: CASRVDRNTEAFF.